This record covers a single T cell receptor beta chain. Its antigen is currently unknown. TCRdb called the reads again in MiXCR, with one record for every CDR3 protein. Among about 920,000 distinct CDR3 sequences listed, approximately 30% were seen once. Trimming pared 7 bases from V and 4 bases from J, leaving 18 bases between. Germline-derived CDR1 and CDR2 are LNHDA and SQIVND (reference sequence). This CDR3 is 15 amino acids long. The sample originates from a study of T cell repertoires in cytomegalovirus infection. Background on the study: Public TCR beta signatures indicated both CMV infection and matching HLA type. Study-level results: HLA-C-restricted CMV-specific TCR beta clonotypes were dominant in the ex vivo response.

The sample was cultured CD8+ T cells from PBMCs, taken from culture after CMV antigen stimulation. This TCR was recovered from a human donor in good health (CMV status not recorded). Some clones in this sample may be carry-over from other donors' samples. The rearrangement links TRBV19 to TRBJ2-3; perhaps D is TRBD1 or TRBD2 (6 bases each). CDR3 nucleotides: TGTGCCAGTAAGGCGGTAGAGGGGGGTCCAGATACGCAGTATTTT. This codes for CASKAVEGGPDTQYF. The full variable domain, in which reference TRBV19 and TRBJ2-3 provide the parts outside the CDR3, is DGGITQSPKYLFRKEGQNVTLSCEQNLNHDAMYWYRQDPGQGLRLIYYSQIVNDFQKGDIAEGYSVSREKKESFPLTVTSAQKNPTAFYLCASKAVEGGPDTQYFGPGTRLTVL.